The following is a T cell receptor beta chain sequence with its context. The data belong to a study of blood T cell repertoires in COVID-19. Study at large: The samples span acute and convalescent COVID-19 from the United States, Italy and Spain.

Trimming removed 5 bases from V and 5 bases from J, with 12 bases in between. Germline lookup yields CDR1 MNHEY and CDR2 SVGAGI. The CDR3 runs 14 residues. Method: immunoSEQ multiplex PCR; TCRdb's copy keeps in-frame clones and lacks some. The sample includes fewer than 250,000 clones, over 75% of them seen just once. The TCR originated in a man aged 50 or older with COVID-19, enrolled during active disease. Sequenced input: peripheral blood. The V and J genes are TRBV6-5 and TRBJ2-2; tentative D call: TRBD1 (5 bases). CDR3 sequence reads: CASSPGQGTGELFF. The CDR3 region has the DNA TGTGCCAGCAGTCCTGGGCAGGGAACCGGGGAGCTGTTTTTT.